Listed here are 18 T cell receptor beta chains from one sample, sequenced in a study of blood T cell repertoires in COVID-19. Generated by immunoSEQ multiplex PCR, the TCRdb table keeps only in-frame clones and is missing some. The sample carries approximately 81,000 clones, 82% recorded once. Sequenced: peripheral blood. The origin of the receptors is a human donor in a cohort sampled during active COVID-19.

In this sample, this clone turned up a few times. The V gene is TRBV10-1, the J gene TRBJ1-3; D is ambiguous. Germline CDR1 WNHNN, CDR2 SYGVQD (reference sequence). V lost 4 bases and J lost 0, with 4 bases in between. CDR3 size: 13 residues. CDR3 DNA sequence: TGCGCCAGCAGTGCTCGCTCTGGAAACACCATATATTTT. Translation: CASSARSGNTIYF.

CDR3 coding DNA: TGTGCCAGCAGTTTTGGAGGGAGGGGCTACACCTTC. Its protein is CASSFGGRGYTF. V is TRBV6-5 and J is TRBJ1-2, with D unclear. Trimming took off 4 bases at V and 8 bases at J, with 11 bases between the two ends. The germline V gene encodes CDR1 MNHEY and CDR2 SVGAGI. The CDR3 consists of 12 residues.

CDR3 DNA: TGTGCCAGCACCCGGAGAGGAGGGGATCAGCCCCAGCATTTT. This encodes CASTRRGGDQPQHF. This chain connects TRBV27 to TRBJ1-5; possible D gene TRBD1, 5 bases. Germline CDR1 is MNHEY and CDR2 is SMNVEV (reference sequence). Deletions cut 7 bases from V and 5 bases from J, with 15 bases between. There are 14 residues in the CDR3.

The rearrangement uses TRBV4-3 and TRBJ2-7, with D maybe TRBD2 (5 bases). CDR3 size: 16 residues. V was pared by 0 bases and J by 3 bases, with 15 bases between. CDR1 and CDR2 from the germline V gene are LGHNA and YSLEER. CDR3 protein: CASSQDLGGAVYEQYF. DNA of the CDR3: TGCGCCAGCAGCCAAGATCTTGGAGGAGCCGTCTACGAGCAGTACTTC.

The rearrangement uses TRBV15 and TRBJ1-6, with 11 bases that match TRBD1. CDR3 length equals 15 residues. Germline loops: CDR1 LNHNV, CDR2 YYDKDF (reference sequence). V gave up 5 bases and J gave up 7 bases; unmatched junction bases: 4. This CDR3 reads CATSFRDRGNSPLHF. The DNA for the CDR3 is TGTGCCACCAGCTTCCGGGACAGGGGGAATTCACCCCTCCACTTT.

The J gene is TRBJ2-7, the V gene TRBV7-9, with a tentative D call TRBD1 (5 bases). Looked up from germline, CDR1 is SEHNR and CDR2 is FQNEAQ (reference sequence). This CDR3 is 14 amino acids long. Deletions cut 5 bases from V and 0 bases from J, with 11 bases between. The CDR3 loop reads CASSPGHISYEQYF. CDR3 nucleotide sequence: TGTGCCAGCAGCCCTGGACACATCTCCTACGAGCAGTACTTC.

The chain joins TRBV7-9 to TRBJ1-2, with D tentatively TRBD1 (6 bases). This CDR3 is built from 15 residues. The V end was cut by 5 bases, the J end by 0 bases, with 13 bases between. Germline-derived CDR1 and CDR2 are SEHNR and FQNEAQ (reference sequence). The CDR3 DNA reads as TGTGCCAGCAGCCGAGCGGGGACATCTAACTATGGCTACACCTTC. Protein product: CASSRAGTSNYGYTF. The variable domain in full, completed from reference TRBV7-9 and TRBJ1-2, reads DTGVSQNPRHKITKRGQNVTFRCDPISEHNRLYWYRQTLGQGPEFLTYFQNEAQLEKSRLLSDRFSAERPKGSFSTLEIQRTEQGDSAMYLCASSRAGTSNYGYTFGSGTRLTVV.

This clone was recorded a few times. This CDR3 reads CASSFNSGTGGYTF. Here the CDR3 DNA reads TGTGCCAGCAGCTTTAATAGCGGGACGGGTGGCTACACCTTC. This chain uses TRBV7-9 with TRBJ1-2; the D gene is possibly TRBD1 (5 bases). The germline V and J ends were trimmed by 3 bases and 7 bases, with 15 bases remaining between them. The CDR3 is made up of 14 amino acids. Germline CDR1 reads SEHNR; CDR2 reads FQNEAQ (reference sequence).

The rearrangement uses TRBV6-6 and TRBJ1-4; 7 bases fit TRBD1. From germline, CDR1 is MNHNY and CDR2 SVGAGI (reference sequence). J lost 4 bases, V lost 8 bases, and 4 bases had no gene match. The CDR3 is 13 residues long. The CDR3 DNA is TGTGCCAGCTCGGGACAGTTTAATGAAAAACTGTTTTTT. It translates to CASSGQFNEKLFF.

The chain combines TRBV12-3 or TRBV12-4 with TRBJ1-1; D gene ambiguous. The CDR3 consists of 13 residues. Trimming cost V 5 bases and J 5 bases, with 12 bases left between them. CDR3 amino acids: CASSLREGTEAFF. The CDR3 region has the DNA TGTGCCAGCAGTCTAAGGGAGGGAACTGAAGCTTTCTTT.

The CDR3 nucleotides are TGTGCCAGCAGCAAAAAACTCCTAGCGGGTACCTACGAGCAGTACTTC. Encoded protein: CASSKKLLAGTYEQYF. The J gene is TRBJ2-7, the V gene TRBV21-1; the D call of TRBD2 is as the table states it, not checked on the DNA. TRBV21-1 is marked as a pseudogene. This CDR3 has 16 amino acids.

The rearrangement uses TRBV5-4 and TRBJ2-3, with 8 bases aligning to TRBD2. V lost 4 bases to trimming and J lost 2 bases; unmatched junction nucleotides: 6. CDR3 length equals 15 residues. Germline lookup yields CDR1 SGHNT and CDR2 YYREEE (reference sequence). The CDR3 is CASSQPSGHTDTQYF. CDR3 DNA: TGTGCCAGCAGCCAGCCTAGCGGGCACACAGATACGCAGTATTTT.

The chain links TRBV7-9 to TRBJ1-5; a possible D gene is TRBD1 (5 bases). V was pared by 0 bases and J by 5 bases, with 8 bases between. Looked up from germline, CDR1 is SEHNR and CDR2 is FQNEAQ (reference sequence). CDR3 length: 14 residues. The CDR3: CASSLAGGDQPQHF. Written as DNA, the CDR3 is TGTGCCAGCAGCTTAGCGGGGGGAGATCAGCCCCAGCATTTT.

The chain employs TRBV27 and TRBJ1-4; D call uncertain. The CDR3 runs 15 residues. Germline CDR1 MNHEY, CDR2 SMNVEV (reference sequence). Between the trimmed V and J ends, which lost 6 bases and 7 bases, there was a span of 18 bases. This CDR3 is CASSPPEGIREKLFF. The CDR3 DNA reads TGTGCCAGCAGCCCCCCTGAGGGTATTCGTGAAAAACTGTTTTTT.

This clone has just one count. This chain joins TRBV19 and TRBJ1-1; 8 bases are shared with TRBD1. CDR1 is LNHDA and CDR2 is SQIVND in the germline V gene (reference sequence). This CDR3 contains 17 residues. J was trimmed by 0 bases and V by 2 bases; bases with no gene match: 8. The CDR3 reads CASSIRQGPILNTEAFF. The CDR3 nucleotides are TGTGCCAGTAGTATACGACAGGGGCCTATTTTGAACACTGAAGCTTTCTTT.

The genes are TRBV9 and TRBJ1-6; 8 bases are shared with TRBD1. V was clipped by 3 bases and J by 7 bases; unmatched bases: 6. This CDR3 is 15 amino acids long. Per the germline V gene, CDR1 is SGDLS and CDR2 is YYNGEE. CDR3 protein: CASSARTGRNSPLHF. DNA for the CDR3: TGTGCCAGCAGCGCCCGGACAGGGCGGAATTCACCCCTCCACTTT.

The chain has TRBV9 and TRBJ1-3; no clear D. V was cut by 4 bases and J by 1 base, with 9 bases left in between. CDR1 SGDLS and CDR2 YYNGEE come from the germline V gene. This CDR3 is 14 amino acids long. The CDR3 spells CASSPGVSGNTIYF. CDR3 DNA: TGTGCCAGCAGCCCCGGGGTGTCTGGAAACACCATATATTTT.

The chain combines TRBV5-1 with TRBJ1-2; 7 positions agree with TRBD1. The V and J ends lost 4 bases and 8 bases, in that order; junction bases with no gene match: 11. CDR1 SGHRS and CDR2 YFSETQ come from the germline V gene. This CDR3 is 14 amino acids long. The CDR3 here is CASSADRVYSGYTF. In DNA, the CDR3 is TGCGCCAGCAGCGCAGACAGGGTCTACAGCGGCTACACCTTC. The full variable domain, its missing parts supplied by reference TRBV5-1 and TRBJ1-2, is KAGVTQTPRYLIKTRGQQVTLSCSPISGHRSVSWYQQTPGQGLQFLFEYFSETQRNKGNFPGRFSGRQFSNSRSEMNVSTLELGDSALYLCASSADRVYSGYTFGSGTRLTVV.